The 5 T cell receptor beta chains in this list originate from one sample, sequenced in a study of T cell responses to AZD1222 COVID-19 vaccine. Sequencing used immunoSEQ multiplex PCR; TCRdb keeps in-frame clones, though not all of them. The table has 95,000 to 100,000 clones, about 89% seen once. This specimen consisted of peripheral blood, obtained 28 days after the second AZD1222 dose. The receptors were sampled from an adult who received the AZD1222 COVID-19 vaccine.

V is TRBV15 and J is TRBJ1-4; D is uncertain. CDR1 and CDR2 from the germline V gene are LNHNV and YYDKDF (reference sequence). Between the trimmed V and J ends, which lost 2 bases and 8 bases, there was a span of 15 bases. The CDR3 length is 15 residues. The CDR3: CATSRSARAEEKLFF. The CDR3 nucleotides are TGTGCCACCAGCAGATCGGCCCGGGCGGAGGAAAAACTGTTTTTT.

The chain couples TRBV28 to TRBJ2-3; no clear D gene. Per germline, CDR1 MDHEN and CDR2 SYDVKM. The V and J ends lost 5 bases and 3 bases respectively, with 12 bases between them. The CDR3 is 14 amino acids. CDR3 region: CASSTRGRTDTQYF. For the CDR3, the DNA is TGTGCCAGCAGTACCCGAGGACGGACAGATACGCAGTATTTT.

The chain combines TRBV5-6 with TRBJ2-5; D is undetermined. Trimming took 3 bases from V and 1 from J, leaving 10 bases between them. There are 14 residues in the CDR3. Germline V gene sequence: CDR1 SGHDT, CDR2 YYEEEE. CDR3: CASSYATAQETQYF. In DNA, the CDR3 is TGTGCCAGCAGCTATGCTACGGCCCAAGAGACCCAGTACTTC.

This chain uses TRBV5-1 with TRBJ2-7; D remains ambiguous. The germline V gene encodes CDR1 SGHRS and CDR2 YFSETQ. With 5 bases removed from V and 7 bases from J, the gap between germline ends came to 13 bases. The CDR3 extends over 12 amino acids. The CDR3 coding sequence is TGCGCCAGCAGAATTACCGGGCAGGAGCAGTACTTC. This encodes CASRITGQEQYF.

J is TRBJ2-7 and V is TRBV24-1; TRBD1 or TRBD2 may be the D gene (6 bases each). From germline, CDR1 is KGHDR and CDR2 SFDVKD. V dropped 7 bases and J dropped 9 bases, with 18 bases sitting between them. The CDR3 spans 13 residues. As DNA, the CDR3 is TGTGCCACCAGCGACCTCCTCGGGGGCCGGCAGTACTTC. Translation gives CATSDLLGGRQYF.